Listed below are T cell receptor beta chains from one sample, sequenced in a study of beta chain features in type 1 diabetes. Profiling relied on immunoSEQ multiplex PCR, and the TCRdb table lists in-frame clones only, not all of them. Of about 370,000 clones in the sample, about 14% were seen once. Material: naive CD4+ T cells from blood. The origin of the receptors is a woman aged 18-35 years in good health. Each CDR3 is given with its conserved first and last residue. Fields, in order: D gene, J gene, clone size, V gene, CDR3 DNA, CDR3 protein. A D gene is named only where the DNA matches it firmly. Size is omitted from some rows. Given values are once, few, many or a class for expanded clones.

D: NA
J: TRBJ1-4
size: NA
V: TRBV29-1
DNA: TGCAGCGCCGGGACTAATGAAAAACTGTTTTTT
CDR3: CSAGTNEKLFF

D: NA
J: TRBJ2-7
size: NA
V: TRBV25-1
DNA: TGTGCCAGCAGGAACCTTCTGGGGCAGGGGTCCTACGAGCAGTACTTC
CDR3: CASRNLLGQGSYEQYF

D: NA
J: TRBJ2-3
size: few
V: TRBV13
DNA: TGTGCCAGCAGCTTAGCTCACTTGGGCTCATCCACAGATACGCAGTATTTT
CDR3: CASSLAHLGSSTDTQYF

D: TRBD2
J: TRBJ2-3
size: NA
V: TRBV9
DNA: TGTGCCAGCAGCGAGAGCGGGACCGCAGATACGCAGTATTTT
CDR3: CASSESGTADTQYF

D: NA
J: TRBJ2-7
size: NA
V: TRBV28
DNA: TGTGCCAGCAGTAACCCGCCCCCGGTTTCTTACGAGCAGTACTTC
CDR3: CASSNPPPVSYEQYF

D: NA
J: TRBJ2-7
size: NA
V: TRBV25-1
DNA: TGTGCCAGCACCCAAGCAGGGGTCTACGAGCAGTACTTC
CDR3: CASTQAGVYEQYF

D: NA
J: TRBJ2-1
size: few
V: TRBV7-9
DNA: TGTGCCAGCAGCTTTGAACTGGACAATGAGCAGTTCTTC
CDR3: CASSFELDNEQFF

D: NA
J: TRBJ2-5
size: NA
V: TRBV6-1
DNA: TGTGCCAGCAGTGTGGTACCAGGGAGGAAGGGAGAGACCCAGTACTTC
CDR3: CASSVVPGRKGETQYF

D: TRBD2
J: TRBJ2-3
size: NA
V: TRBV5-4
DNA: TGTGCCAGCAGCTTGGACGGGAGGGCAGTAGATACGCAGTATTTT
CDR3: CASSLDGRAVDTQYF

D: NA
J: TRBJ1-1
size: NA
V: TRBV30
DNA: TGTGCCTGGAGTTCGGGACTGCTGAACACTGAAGCTTTCTTT
CDR3: CAWSSGLLNTEAFF

D: TRBD2
J: TRBJ2-1
size: NA
V: TRBV11-3
DNA: TGTGCCAGCAGCTCCGGACAGGCTAGCGGGATTTCTGAGCAGTTCTTC
CDR3: CASSSGQASGISEQFF

D: NA
J: TRBJ1-5
size: NA
V: TRBV21-1
DNA: TGTGCCAGCAGCAAAGGGACAGGGGGCAATCAGCCCCAGCATTTT
CDR3: CASSKGTGGNQPQHF

D: TRBD2
J: TRBJ2-3
size: NA
V: TRBV29-1
DNA: TGCAGCGTGGGAGCGGGAGGAGGCACAGATACGCAGTATTTT
CDR3: CSVGAGGGTDTQYF

D: NA
J: TRBJ1-1
size: NA
V: TRBV7-8
DNA: TGTGCCAGCAGCTTGCGGGAATTAGGCGGAGCTTTCTTT
CDR3: CASSLRELGGAFF

D: NA
J: TRBJ1-5
size: NA
V: TRBV5-8
DNA: TGTGCCAGCAGCTTGGGGGACACGCGCAATCAGCCCCAGCATTTT
CDR3: CASSLGDTRNQPQHF

D: NA
J: TRBJ2-5
size: few
V: TRBV28
DNA: TGTGCCAGCAGACCCGGACATTTCGAGACCCAGTACTTC
CDR3: CASRPGHFETQYF

D: NA
J: TRBJ1-2
size: NA
V: TRBV15
DNA: TGTGCCACCAGCAAAAATACAGGTTGGGGCTATGGCTACACCTTC
CDR3: CATSKNTGWGYGYTF

D: TRBD1
J: TRBJ2-7
size: few
V: TRBV5-1
DNA: TGCGCCAGCAGCTTGGAACAGGGGGCTTGGTACGAGCAGTACTTC
CDR3: CASSLEQGAWYEQYF

D: NA
J: TRBJ1-5
size: NA
V: TRBV7-2
DNA: TGTGCCAGCAGCCCAAACACGGGTCGGCCCCAGCATTTT
CDR3: CASSPNTGRPQHF

D: TRBD2
J: TRBJ2-3
size: few
V: TRBV5-1
DNA: TGCGCCAGCAGCAGGCCCGGACTAGCGGGAGTCGGGGATACGCAGTATTTT
CDR3: CASSRPGLAGVGDTQYF

D: TRBD2
J: TRBJ2-3
size: NA
V: TRBV2
DNA: TGTGCCAGCACCACCGGACTAGCGGTAACAGATACGCAGTATTTT
CDR3: CASTTGLAVTDTQYF

D: TRBD1
J: TRBJ2-7
size: NA
V: TRBV6-5
DNA: TGTGCCAGCAAAGGACAGGGAAGCTACGAGCAGTACTTC
CDR3: CASKGQGSYEQYF

D: NA
J: TRBJ2-3
size: few
V: TRBV11-2
DNA: TGTGCCAGCAGCCCGGCTAGCCATAGCACAGATACGCAGTATTTT
CDR3: CASSPASHSTDTQYF

D: NA
J: TRBJ1-4
size: NA
V: TRBV14
DNA: TGTGCCAGCAGCCAAGGACAAGCAACTAATGAAAAACTGTTTTTT
CDR3: CASSQGQATNEKLFF

D: TRBD1
J: TRBJ1-2
size: few
V: TRBV28
DNA: TGTGCCAGCAGTAGGGGACAGGGAACTGGCTACACCTTC
CDR3: CASSRGQGTGYTF

D: TRBD2
J: TRBJ2-1
size: NA
V: TRBV2
DNA: TGTGCCAGCAGTGCTAGCGGGAGGGCCCGGGGGGAGCAGTTCTTC
CDR3: CASSASGRARGEQFF

D: TRBD1
J: TRBJ2-5
size: NA
V: TRBV5-1
DNA: TGCGCCAGCAGCTTGAGGGCGGGACAGGAAGAGACCCAGTACTTC
CDR3: CASSLRAGQEETQYF

D: NA
J: TRBJ1-2
size: few
V: TRBV30
DNA: TGTGCCTGGAGTGTCGGAGGGTACGGCTATGGCTACACCTTC
CDR3: CAWSVGGYGYGYTF

D: TRBD2
J: TRBJ2-3
size: few
V: TRBV4-3
DNA: TGCGCCAGCAGCCAAGAATACGGCGGGAGGCCAGATACGCAGTATTTT
CDR3: CASSQEYGGRPDTQYF

D: NA
J: TRBJ2-1
size: NA
V: TRBV10-3
DNA: TGTGCCATGGGGGGCCCGGGACTACAGCTTGAGCAGCAGTTCTTC
CDR3: CAMGGPGLQLEQQFF

D: TRBD1
J: TRBJ1-1
size: few
V: TRBV14
DNA: TGTGCCAGCAGCCAAGGGGCGACAGGGAGAACTGAAGCTTTCTTT
CDR3: CASSQGATGRTEAFF

D: NA
J: TRBJ1-1
size: few
V: TRBV18
DNA: TGTGCCAGCTCACTTCACGATTACGGGGTGAACACTGAAGCTTTCTTT
CDR3: CASSLHDYGVNTEAFF

D: NA
J: TRBJ1-1
size: NA
V: TRBV18
DNA: TGTGCCAGCTCACCAGGGGGGGAAGCTTTCTTT
CDR3: CASSPGGEAFF

D: NA
J: TRBJ1-4
size: NA
V: TRBV7-8
DNA: TGTGCCAGCAGCGCCAATACTCAGGCAACTAATGAAAAACTGTTTTTT
CDR3: CASSANTQATNEKLFF

D: NA
J: TRBJ1-5
size: NA
V: TRBV28
DNA: TGTGCCAGCAGTTTATATCGACAGACCAATCAGCCCCAGCATTTT
CDR3: CASSLYRQTNQPQHF

D: TRBD1
J: TRBJ2-1
size: NA
V: TRBV14
DNA: TGTGCCAGCAGCCTTCGACAGGGAGTGGGCAATGAGCAGTTCTTC
CDR3: CASSLRQGVGNEQFF

D: TRBD1
J: TRBJ2-2
size: NA
V: TRBV29-1
DNA: TGCAGCGTTGCAACGCCGGGACAGAAGAAGGAGCTGTTTTTT
CDR3: CSVATPGQKKELFF

D: NA
J: TRBJ2-5
size: NA
V: TRBV13
DNA: TGTGCCAGCAGCCGGACTGTGCAAGAGACCCAGTACTTC
CDR3: CASSRTVQETQYF

D: NA
J: TRBJ2-1
size: few
V: TRBV29-1
DNA: TGCAGCGTGGCACCGTTGTTTTCCAATGAGCAGTTCTTC
CDR3: CSVAPLFSNEQFF

D: NA
J: TRBJ2-7
size: few
V: TRBV7-9
DNA: TGTGCCAGCAGCTTTGAATCCAGTTCCTACGAGCAGTACTTC
CDR3: CASSFESSSYEQYF

D: TRBD2
J: TRBJ2-7
size: once
V: TRBV29-1
DNA: TGCAGCGTCTCTACTAGCGGGACTGACGAGCAGTACTTC
CDR3: CSVSTSGTDEQYF

D: NA
J: TRBJ2-7
size: NA
V: TRBV27
DNA: TGTGCCAGCAGTCGCAACAGGCAACCCTACGAGCAGTACTTC
CDR3: CASSRNRQPYEQYF

D: TRBD2
J: TRBJ2-1
size: NA
V: TRBV19
DNA: TGTGCCAGTACCCCATTCTTGAGCGGGAGGGGGAATGAGCAGTTCTTC
CDR3: CASTPFLSGRGNEQFF

D: NA
J: TRBJ2-7
size: few
V: TRBV4-3
DNA: TGCGCCAGCAGCCAAGATTGGGGGGTCAACCCCCACGAGCAGTACTTC
CDR3: CASSQDWGVNPHEQYF

D: NA
J: TRBJ1-5
size: NA
V: TRBV7-2
DNA: TGTGCCAGCAGCCCGCGTGGGACAAGAAATAATCAGCCCCAGCATTTT
CDR3: CASSPRGTRNNQPQHF

D: NA
J: TRBJ2-1
size: NA
V: TRBV2
DNA: TGTGCCAGCAGTGAAGGGTGGGCCTTTGGTGAGCAGTTCTTC
CDR3: CASSEGWAFGEQFF

D: TRBD2
J: TRBJ2-1
size: NA
V: TRBV19
DNA: TGTGCCAGTAGTAAGACTAGCGGGACCGTCAGCTCCTACAATGAGCAGTTCTTC
CDR3: CASSKTSGTVSSYNEQFF

D: NA
J: TRBJ1-2
size: few
V: TRBV7-9
DNA: TGTGCCAGCAGCTCTCGACCGCAGGGGCTCTATGGCTACACCTTC
CDR3: CASSSRPQGLYGYTF

D: NA
J: TRBJ1-2
size: NA
V: TRBV7-2
DNA: TGTGCCAGCAGCTTAGGCCCAGGGAAGGATCGTGGGGGCTACACCTTC
CDR3: CASSLGPGKDRGGYTF

D: NA
J: TRBJ1-1
size: few
V: TRBV29-1
DNA: TGCAGCGTCCACAGGGCGGGGAACACTGAAGCTTTCTTT
CDR3: CSVHRAGNTEAFF

D: TRBD1
J: TRBJ2-6
size: NA
V: TRBV6-5
DNA: TGTGCCAGCAGTTATTCAGGGGGAACCGGGGCCAACGTCCTGACTTTC
CDR3: CASSYSGGTGANVLTF

D: NA
J: TRBJ2-4
size: NA
V: TRBV5-4
DNA: TGTGCCAGCAGCTTGAAGCAGGGGCTAGCCAAAAACATTCAGTACTTC
CDR3: CASSLKQGLAKNIQYF

D: NA
J: TRBJ2-7
size: NA
V: TRBV28
DNA: TGTGCCAGCTTCGCCGGGGTTCGCTCCTACGAGCAGTACTTC
CDR3: CASFAGVRSYEQYF

D: NA
J: TRBJ2-1
size: few
V: TRBV10-3
DNA: TGTGCCATCAGTGAGGGTCAGACTTACAATGAGCAGTTCTTC
CDR3: CAISEGQTYNEQFF

D: NA
J: TRBJ2-1
size: few
V: TRBV4-3
DNA: TGCGCCAGCAGCCAAGAGGCGGGGAGCGGTGAGCAGTTCTTC
CDR3: CASSQEAGSGEQFF

D: TRBD1
J: TRBJ1-1
size: few
V: TRBV28
DNA: TGTGCCGTCGGTTGGACAGGGCAGAACACTGAAGCTTTCTTT
CDR3: CAVGWTGQNTEAFF

D: TRBD1
J: TRBJ1-2
size: NA
V: TRBV30
DNA: TGTGCCTGGAAGCCAGGGGGGCTGTATGGCTACACCTTC
CDR3: CAWKPGGLYGYTF

D: NA
J: TRBJ2-5
size: NA
V: TRBV19
DNA: TGTGCCAGGCCGCGGGAGACCCAGTACTTC
CDR3: CARPRETQYF